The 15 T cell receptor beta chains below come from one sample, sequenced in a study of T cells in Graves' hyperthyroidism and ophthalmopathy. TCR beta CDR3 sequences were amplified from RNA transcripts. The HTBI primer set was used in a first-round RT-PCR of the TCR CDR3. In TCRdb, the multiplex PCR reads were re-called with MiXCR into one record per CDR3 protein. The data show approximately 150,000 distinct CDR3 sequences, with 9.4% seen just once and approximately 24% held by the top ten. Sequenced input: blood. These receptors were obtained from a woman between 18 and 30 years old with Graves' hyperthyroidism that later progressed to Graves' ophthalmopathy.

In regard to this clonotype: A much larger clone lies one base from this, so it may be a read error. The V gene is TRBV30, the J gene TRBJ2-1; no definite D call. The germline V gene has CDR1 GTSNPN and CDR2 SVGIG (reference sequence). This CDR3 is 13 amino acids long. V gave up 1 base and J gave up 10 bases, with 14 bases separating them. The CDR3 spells CAWSGQALNEQFF. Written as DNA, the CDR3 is TGTGCCTGGAGTGGGCAAGCGCTCAACGAGCAGTTCTTC.

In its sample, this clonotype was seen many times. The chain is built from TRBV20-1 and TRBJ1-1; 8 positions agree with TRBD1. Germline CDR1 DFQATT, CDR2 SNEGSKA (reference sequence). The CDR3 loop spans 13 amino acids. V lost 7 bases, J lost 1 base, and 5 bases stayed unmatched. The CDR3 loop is CSVNRGTNTEAFF. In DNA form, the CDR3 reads TGCAGTGTGAACAGGGGGACGAACACTGAAGCTTTCTTT.

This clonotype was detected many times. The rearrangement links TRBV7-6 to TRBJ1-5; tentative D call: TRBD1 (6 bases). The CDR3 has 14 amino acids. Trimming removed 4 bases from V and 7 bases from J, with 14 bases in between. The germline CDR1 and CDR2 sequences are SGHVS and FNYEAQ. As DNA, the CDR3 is TGTGCCAGCAGCTCCAGGGTCCAGGGGCAGCCCCAGCATTTT. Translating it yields CASSSRVQGQPQHF.

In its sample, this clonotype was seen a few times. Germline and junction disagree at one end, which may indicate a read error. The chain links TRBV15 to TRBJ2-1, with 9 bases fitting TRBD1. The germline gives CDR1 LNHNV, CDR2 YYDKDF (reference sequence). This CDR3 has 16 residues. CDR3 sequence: CATSRDLGQGYDEQFF. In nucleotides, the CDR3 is TGTGCCACCAGCAGAGATTTGGGACAGGGCTACGATGAGCAGTTCTTC.

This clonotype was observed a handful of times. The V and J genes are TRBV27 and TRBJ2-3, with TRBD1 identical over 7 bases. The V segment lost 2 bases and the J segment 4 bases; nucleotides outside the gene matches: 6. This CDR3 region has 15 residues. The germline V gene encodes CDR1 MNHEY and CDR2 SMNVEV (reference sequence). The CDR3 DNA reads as TGTGCCAGCAGTTTAAACCGGGACAGTCCAGATACGCAGTATTTT. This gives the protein CASSLNRDSPDTQYF.

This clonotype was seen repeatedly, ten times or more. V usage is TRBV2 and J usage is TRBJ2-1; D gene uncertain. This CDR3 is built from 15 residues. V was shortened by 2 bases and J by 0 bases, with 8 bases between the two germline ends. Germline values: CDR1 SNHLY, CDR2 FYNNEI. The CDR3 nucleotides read TGTGCCAGCAGTGAAAGGGTGCTCTCCTACAATGAGCAGTTCTTC. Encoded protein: CASSERVLSYNEQFF.

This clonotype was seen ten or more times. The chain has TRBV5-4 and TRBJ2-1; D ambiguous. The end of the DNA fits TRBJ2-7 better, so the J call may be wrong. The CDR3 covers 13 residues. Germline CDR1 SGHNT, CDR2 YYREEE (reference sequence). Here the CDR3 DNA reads TGTGCCAGCAGCTTGAATCGAGCCAATGAGCAGTACTTC. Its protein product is CASSLNRANEQYF.

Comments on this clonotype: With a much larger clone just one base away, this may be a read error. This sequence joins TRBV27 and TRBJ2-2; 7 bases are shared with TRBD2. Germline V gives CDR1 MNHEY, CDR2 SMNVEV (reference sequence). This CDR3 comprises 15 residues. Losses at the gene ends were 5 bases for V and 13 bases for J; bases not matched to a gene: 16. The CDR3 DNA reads TGTGCCAGCAGTCATAGGACTAGAGGGAGGGCCGGGCTGTTTTTT. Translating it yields CASSHRTRGRAGLFF.

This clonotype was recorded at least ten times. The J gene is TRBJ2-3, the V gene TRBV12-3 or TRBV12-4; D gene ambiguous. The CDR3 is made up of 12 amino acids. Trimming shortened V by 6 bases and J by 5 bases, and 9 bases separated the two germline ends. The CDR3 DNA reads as TGTGCCAGCAGCCCCCCAGGAGATACGCAGTATTTT. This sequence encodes CASSPPGDTQYF.

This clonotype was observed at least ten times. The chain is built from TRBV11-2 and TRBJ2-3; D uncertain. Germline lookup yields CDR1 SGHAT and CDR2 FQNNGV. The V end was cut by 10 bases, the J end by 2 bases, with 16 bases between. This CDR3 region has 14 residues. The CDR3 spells CANRLNSYTDTQYF. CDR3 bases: TGTGCCAACCGATTAAATAGCTACACAGATACGCAGTATTTT. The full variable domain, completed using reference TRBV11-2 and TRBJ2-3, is EAGVAQSPRYKIIEKRQSVAFWCNPISGHATLYWYQQILGQGPKLLIQFQNNGVVDDSQLPKDRFSAERLKGVDSTLKIQPAKLEDSAVYLCANRLNSYTDTQYFGPGTRLTVL.

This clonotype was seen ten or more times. The CDR3 reads CASSELRRYGTQNTGELFF. CDR3 nucleotide sequence: TGTGCCAGCAGTGAGCTTCGAAGATACGGGACTCAGAACACCGGGGAGCTGTTTTTT. The V and J genes are TRBV2 and TRBJ2-2; D perhaps matches TRBD2 (6 bases). With 3 bases removed from V and 1 base from J, the gap between germline ends came to 21 bases. This CDR3 is 19 amino acids long. From germline, CDR1 is SNHLY and CDR2 FYNNEI.

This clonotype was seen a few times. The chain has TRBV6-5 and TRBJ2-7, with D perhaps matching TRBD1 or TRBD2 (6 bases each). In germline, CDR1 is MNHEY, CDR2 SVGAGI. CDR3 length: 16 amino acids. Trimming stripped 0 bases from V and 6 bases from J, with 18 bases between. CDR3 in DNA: TGTGCCAGCAGTTACTCGATTATAGGGGGGACGGGCGAGCAGTACTTC. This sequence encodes CASSYSIIGGTGEQYF.

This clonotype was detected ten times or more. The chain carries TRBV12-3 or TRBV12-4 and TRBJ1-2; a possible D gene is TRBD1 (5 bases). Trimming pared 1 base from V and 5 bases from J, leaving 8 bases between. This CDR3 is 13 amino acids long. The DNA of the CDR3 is TGTGCCAGCAGTTTAGTCCGGGGGTATGGCTACACCTTC. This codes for CASSLVRGYGYTF.

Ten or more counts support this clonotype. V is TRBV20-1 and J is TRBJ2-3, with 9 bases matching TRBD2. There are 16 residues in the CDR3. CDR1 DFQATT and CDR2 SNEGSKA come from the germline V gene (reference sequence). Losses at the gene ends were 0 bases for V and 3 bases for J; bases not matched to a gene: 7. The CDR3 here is CSARDRQRGVTDTQYF. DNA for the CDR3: TGCAGTGCTAGAGATCGACAGCGGGGGGTTACAGATACGCAGTATTTT.

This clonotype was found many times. This CDR3 reads CASASGVSGYTF. In DNA form, the CDR3 reads TGTGCCAGCGCTAGCGGGGTAAGCGGCTACACCTTC. This chain connects TRBV28 to TRBJ1-2; no clear D gene. The CDR3 sequence is 12 residues long. Trimming pared 8 bases from V and 8 bases from J, leaving 15 bases between. Germline V gene sequence: CDR1 MDHEN, CDR2 SYDVKM.